This T cell receptor beta chain was retrieved from a study of T cells in Graves' hyperthyroidism and ophthalmopathy. From germline, CDR1 is SQVTM and CDR2 ANQGSEA. The CDR3 covers 13 residues. Trimming took 4 bases from V and 4 from J, leaving 14 bases between them. Amplified regions were TCR beta CDR3 sequences from RNA transcripts. Initially, a first-round RT-PCR of the TCR CDR3 employed the HTBI primer set. TCRdb processed the multiplex PCR reads anew with MiXCR; each CDR3 protein has one entry. The sample contains 650,000 to 850,000 distinct CDR3 sequences, roughly a sixth of which appear only once. The study's findings and limits: Ophthalmopathy, which appeared later, was predicted by the model a median approximately six months before onset.

Hyperthyroidism patients were newly diagnosed, had disease duration under 2 months, and were aged 18 to 65 years. In this sample, this clonotype turned up a few times. Antigen unknown. The sequence was obtained from a woman aged 45-65 years with Graves' hyperthyroidism that later progressed to Graves' ophthalmopathy. The sequencing sample was made of blood. The genes are TRBV29-1 and TRBJ2-7; no clear D gene. CDR3 loop: CSVGPPPIYEQYF. In DNA form, the CDR3 reads TGCAGCGTTGGGCCTCCACCCATTTACGAGCAGTACTTC.